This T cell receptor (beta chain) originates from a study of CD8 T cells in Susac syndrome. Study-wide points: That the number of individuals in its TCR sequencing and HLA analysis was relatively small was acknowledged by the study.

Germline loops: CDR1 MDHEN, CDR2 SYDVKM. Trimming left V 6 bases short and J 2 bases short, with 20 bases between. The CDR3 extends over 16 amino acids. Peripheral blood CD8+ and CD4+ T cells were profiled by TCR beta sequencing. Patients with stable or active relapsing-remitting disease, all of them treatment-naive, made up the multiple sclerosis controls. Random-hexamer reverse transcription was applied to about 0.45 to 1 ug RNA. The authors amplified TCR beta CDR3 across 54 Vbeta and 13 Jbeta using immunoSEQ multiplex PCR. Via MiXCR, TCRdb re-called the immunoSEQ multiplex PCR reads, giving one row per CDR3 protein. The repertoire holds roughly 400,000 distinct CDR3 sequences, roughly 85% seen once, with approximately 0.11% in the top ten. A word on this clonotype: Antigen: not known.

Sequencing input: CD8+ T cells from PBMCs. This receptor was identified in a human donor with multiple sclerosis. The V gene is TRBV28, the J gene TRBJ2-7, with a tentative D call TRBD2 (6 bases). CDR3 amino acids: CASSYAPLALPYEQYF. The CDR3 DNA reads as TGTGCCAGCAGCTACGCCCCTCTAGCGTTGCCCTACGAGCAGTACTTC.